This TCR beta chain originates from a study of T cell responses to AZD1222 COVID-19 vaccine. Concerning this clone: The antigen is undetermined.

Assay: immunoSEQ multiplex PCR; the TCRdb copy retains only in-frame clones and omits some. The repertoire has some 200,000 clones, approximately 90% of them found once; the top ten carry 1.5% to 2%. Whole-study results and caveats: Among spike-specific TCRs, nearly half reportedly target unmutated variant regions.

V lost 9 bases, J lost 5 bases, and 6 bases stayed unmatched. Germline loops: CDR1 LNHDA, CDR2 SQIVND (reference sequence). The CDR3 covers 12 residues. Specimen: peripheral blood, collected 28 days after the second AZD1222 dose. The receptor was isolated from an adult who received the AZD1222 COVID-19 vaccine. This chain connects TRBV19 to TRBJ1-1; the match to TRBD1 covers 7 bases. The CDR3 coding sequence is TGTGCCAGCACGGGACAGCTAACTGAAGCTTTCTTT. Protein: CASTGQLTEAFF. The entire variable domain, with the rest obtained from reference TRBV19 and TRBJ1-1, is as follows: DGGITQSPKYLFRKEGQNVTLSCEQNLNHDAMYWYRQDPGQGLRLIYYSQIVNDFQKGDIAEGYSVSREKKESFPLTVTSAQKNPTAFYLCASTGQLTEAFFGQGTRLTVV.